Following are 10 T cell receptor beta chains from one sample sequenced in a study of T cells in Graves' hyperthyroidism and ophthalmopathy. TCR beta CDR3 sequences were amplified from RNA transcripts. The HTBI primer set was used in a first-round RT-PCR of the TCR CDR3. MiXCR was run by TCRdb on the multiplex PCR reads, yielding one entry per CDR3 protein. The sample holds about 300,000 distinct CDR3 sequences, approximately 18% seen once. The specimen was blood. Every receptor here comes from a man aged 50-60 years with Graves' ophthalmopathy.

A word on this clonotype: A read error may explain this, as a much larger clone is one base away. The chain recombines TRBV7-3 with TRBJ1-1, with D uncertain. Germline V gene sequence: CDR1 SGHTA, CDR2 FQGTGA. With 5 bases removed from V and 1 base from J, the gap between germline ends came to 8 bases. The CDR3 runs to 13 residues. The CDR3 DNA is TGTGCCAGCAGCCAACAGAGGAACACTGAAGCTTTCTTT. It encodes CASSQQRNTEAFF.

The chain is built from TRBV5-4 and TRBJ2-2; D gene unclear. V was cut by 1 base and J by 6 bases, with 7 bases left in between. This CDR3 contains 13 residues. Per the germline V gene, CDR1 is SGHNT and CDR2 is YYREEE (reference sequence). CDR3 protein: CASSLSPSGELFF. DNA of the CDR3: TGTGCCAGCAGCTTGTCACCCTCCGGGGAGCTGTTTTTT.

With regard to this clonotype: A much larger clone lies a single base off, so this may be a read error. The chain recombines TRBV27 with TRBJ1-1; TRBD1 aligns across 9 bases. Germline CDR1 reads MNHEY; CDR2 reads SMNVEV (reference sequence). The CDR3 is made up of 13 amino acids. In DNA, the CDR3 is TGTGCCGGCAGGGACAGGGTGAGCACTGAAGCTTTCTTT. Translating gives CAGRDRVSTEAFF.

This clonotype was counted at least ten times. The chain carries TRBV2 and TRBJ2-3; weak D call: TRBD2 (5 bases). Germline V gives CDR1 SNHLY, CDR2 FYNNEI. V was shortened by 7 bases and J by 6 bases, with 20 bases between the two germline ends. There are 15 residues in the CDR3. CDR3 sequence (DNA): TGTGCCAGCAAATTTAAGGACGGTGGGAGTGATACGCAGTATTTT. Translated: CASKFKDGGSDTQYF.

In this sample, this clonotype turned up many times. CDR3 coding DNA: TGTGCCAGCAGTGAGGACAGGGCCAACTACGAGCAGTACTTC. Its translation is CASSEDRANYEQYF. The rearrangement uses TRBV7-8 and TRBJ2-7, with TRBD1 matching over 8 bases. The CDR3 sequence is 14 residues long. V was pared by 6 bases and J by 3 bases, with 7 bases of the junction left unmatched. The germline CDR1 and CDR2 sequences are SGHVS and FQNEAQ.

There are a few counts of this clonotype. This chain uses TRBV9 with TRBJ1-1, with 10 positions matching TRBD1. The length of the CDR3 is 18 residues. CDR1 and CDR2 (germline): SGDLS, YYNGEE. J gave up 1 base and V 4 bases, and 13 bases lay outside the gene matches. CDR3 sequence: CASSQTGATGGPNTEAFF. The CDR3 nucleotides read TGTGCCAGCAGCCAAACAGGGGCGACAGGGGGCCCGAACACTGAAGCTTTCTTT.

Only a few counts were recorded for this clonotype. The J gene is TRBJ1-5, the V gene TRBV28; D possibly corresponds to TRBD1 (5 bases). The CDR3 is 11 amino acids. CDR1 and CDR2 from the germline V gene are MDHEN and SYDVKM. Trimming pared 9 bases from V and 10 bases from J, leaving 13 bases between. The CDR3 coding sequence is TGTGCCAGTAAGGGGCCCGACCCCCAGCATTTT. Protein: CASKGPDPQHF.

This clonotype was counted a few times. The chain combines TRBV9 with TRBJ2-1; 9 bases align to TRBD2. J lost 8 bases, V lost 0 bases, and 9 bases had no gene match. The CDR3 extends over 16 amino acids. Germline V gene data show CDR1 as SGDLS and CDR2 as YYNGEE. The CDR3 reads CASSVDGASGIHEQFF. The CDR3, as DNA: TGTGCCAGCAGCGTAGACGGGGCTAGCGGGATTCATGAGCAGTTCTTC.

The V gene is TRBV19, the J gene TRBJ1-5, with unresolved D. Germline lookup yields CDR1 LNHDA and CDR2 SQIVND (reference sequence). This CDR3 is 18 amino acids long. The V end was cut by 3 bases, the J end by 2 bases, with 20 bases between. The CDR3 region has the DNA TGTGCCAGTAGTATTAGAGGCCCTGCGGCGGGTGGCAATCAGCCCCAGCATTTT. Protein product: CASSIRGPAAGGNQPQHF.

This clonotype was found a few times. The CDR3 nucleotides read TGTGCCAGCAGTTGGAAAGCGGGACTAGCGGTAAACACCGGGGAGCTGTTTTTT. Translating it yields CASSWKAGLAVNTGELFF. The chain uses TRBV27 and TRBJ2-2; 11 bases agree with TRBD2. Germline lookup yields CDR1 MNHEY and CDR2 SMNVEV (reference sequence). The junction had 9 bases not matched to a gene; V was cut back by 4 bases and J by 2 bases. The CDR3 sequence is 18 residues long.